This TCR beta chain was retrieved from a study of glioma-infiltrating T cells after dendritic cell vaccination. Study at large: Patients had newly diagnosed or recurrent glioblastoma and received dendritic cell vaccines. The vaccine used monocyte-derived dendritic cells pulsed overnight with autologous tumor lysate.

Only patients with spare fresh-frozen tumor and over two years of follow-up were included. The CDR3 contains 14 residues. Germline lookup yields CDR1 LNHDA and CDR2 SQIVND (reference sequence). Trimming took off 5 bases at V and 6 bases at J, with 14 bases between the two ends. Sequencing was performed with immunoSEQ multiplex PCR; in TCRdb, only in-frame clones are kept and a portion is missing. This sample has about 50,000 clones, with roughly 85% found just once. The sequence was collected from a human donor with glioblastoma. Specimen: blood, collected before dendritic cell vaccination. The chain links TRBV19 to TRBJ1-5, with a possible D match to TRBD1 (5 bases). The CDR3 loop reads CASSFSGLSQPQHF. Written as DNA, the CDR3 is TGTGCCAGTAGTTTTTCAGGGCTGAGTCAGCCCCAGCATTTT.